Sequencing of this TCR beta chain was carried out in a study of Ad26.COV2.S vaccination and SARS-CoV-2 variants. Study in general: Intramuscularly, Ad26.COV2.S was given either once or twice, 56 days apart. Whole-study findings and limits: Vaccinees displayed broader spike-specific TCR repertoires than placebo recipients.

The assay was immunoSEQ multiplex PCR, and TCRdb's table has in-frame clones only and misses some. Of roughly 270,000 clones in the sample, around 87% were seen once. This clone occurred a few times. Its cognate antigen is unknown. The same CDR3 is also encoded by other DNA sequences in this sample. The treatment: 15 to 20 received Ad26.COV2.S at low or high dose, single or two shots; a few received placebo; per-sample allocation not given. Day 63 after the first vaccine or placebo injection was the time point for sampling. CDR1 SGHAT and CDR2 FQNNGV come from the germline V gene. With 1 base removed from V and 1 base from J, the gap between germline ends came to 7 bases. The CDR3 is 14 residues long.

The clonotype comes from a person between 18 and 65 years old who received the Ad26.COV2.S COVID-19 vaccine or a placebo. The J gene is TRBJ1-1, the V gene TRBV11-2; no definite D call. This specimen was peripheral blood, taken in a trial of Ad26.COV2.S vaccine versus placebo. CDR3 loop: CASSLGAANTEAFF. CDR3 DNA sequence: TGTGCCAGCAGCTTAGGCGCAGCGAACACTGAAGCTTTCTTT.